A single sample gave rise to the 18 T cell receptor beta chains below, sequenced in a study of early T cells in non-severe SARS-CoV-2 infection. Each CDR3 protein is one row after TCRdb ran MiXCR on the 5' RACE reads. Among tens of thousands of distinct CDR3 sequences listed, about an eighth were seen once. The sample was whole blood. The receptors stem from an adult who was a healthcare worker with PCR-confirmed SARS-CoV-2 infection or an uninfected control (not recorded which).

In its sample, this clonotype was seen many times. The V call is TRBV18, the J call TRBJ2-4; tentatively, D is TRBD1 or TRBD2 (5 bases each). Germline-derived CDR1 and CDR2 are KGHSH and LQKENI. The CDR3 extends over 14 amino acids. Trimming removed 2 bases at V and 1 base at J, with 6 bases between. In DNA form, the CDR3 reads TGTGCCAGCTCACCAGGGGGTGCCAAAAACATTCAGTACTTC. As protein: CASSPGGAKNIQYF.

For this clonotype: One end of the junction does not line up with germline, which may come from a read error. This sequence joins TRBV3-1 and TRBJ1-6, with D possibly matching TRBD1 (5 bases). The length of the CDR3 is 15 residues. Per the germline V gene, CDR1 is LGHDT and CDR2 is YNNKEL (reference sequence). The CDR3 sequence is CASNQGGEWNSPLHF. The CDR3 nucleotides are TGTGCCAGCAACCAAGGAGGGGAATGGAATTCACCCCTCCACTTT.

The sample holds a few counts of this clonotype. The chain has TRBV12-3 or TRBV12-4 and TRBJ2-5, with 13 bases lining up with TRBD2. The CDR3 covers 14 residues. Trimming removed 5 bases from V and 6 bases from J; junction bases left unmatched: 3. The CDR3 protein is CASSTSGGAQTQYF. The CDR3 nucleotides read TGTGCCAGCAGTACTAGCGGGGGGGCCCAGACCCAGTACTTC.

This clonotype has just a few counts. The chain uses TRBV6-1 and TRBJ1-5; D might be TRBD1 (5 bases). This CDR3 comprises 15 residues. The germline gives CDR1 MNHNS, CDR2 SASEGT. V lost 4 bases and J lost 0, with 10 bases in between. CDR3: CASSGSRVSNQPQHF. The CDR3 DNA follows: TGTGCCAGCAGTGGAAGCAGGGTTAGCAATCAGCCCCAGCATTTT.

This clonotype was seen more than once but under ten times. This chain uses TRBV12-5 with TRBJ1-1; D ambiguous. CDR1 and CDR2 from the germline V gene are LGHNT and FRNRAP. The CDR3 spans 12 residues. V lost 3 bases, J lost 7 bases, and 9 bases lay in between. CDR3 in amino acids: CASGFGTDEAFF. CDR3 in DNA: TGTGCTAGTGGTTTTGGCACAGATGAAGCTTTCTTT.

V is TRBV14 and J is TRBJ2-1; possible D gene TRBD1, 5 bases. V lost 4 bases and J lost 5, with 18 bases in between. Germline V lookup: CDR1 SGHDN, CDR2 FVKESK. The CDR3 is 16 amino acids. In nucleotides, the CDR3 is TGTGCCAGCAGCCCAAGGCGAAGACAGAAAGACAATGAGCAGTTCTTC. This gives the protein CASSPRRRQKDNEQFF.

J is TRBJ1-1 and V is TRBV7-8; D is possibly TRBD1 (5 bases). Germline V lookup: CDR1 SGHVS, CDR2 FQNEAQ. V was shortened by 5 bases and J by 4 bases, with 17 bases between the two germline ends. This CDR3 spans 15 amino acids. Here the CDR3 DNA reads TGTGCCAGCAGCCCATATCGGGGGGTCGGCACTGAAGCTTTCTTT. Amino acids: CASSPYRGVGTEAFF.

In its sample, this clonotype was seen many times. V usage is TRBV11-2 and J usage is TRBJ2-1; the D gene is possibly TRBD1 (6 bases). The CDR3 is 14 residues long. Trimming cost V 5 bases and J 2 bases, with 10 bases left between them. Germline V lookup: CDR1 SGHAT, CDR2 FQNNGV. The CDR3 DNA sequence: TGTGCCAGCAGCCCGGACAGTCCCTACAATGAGCAGTTCTTC. Amino acids: CASSPDSPYNEQFF.

This clonotype was observed at least ten times. The gene calls are TRBV21-1 and TRBJ1-5; the D call TRBD1 from the table was never checked on the DNA. TRBV21-1 is given as a pseudogene. CDR3 length: 14 residues. This CDR3 reads CASSDRDKGQPQHF. The CDR3 DNA reads as TGTGCCAGCAGCGACAGGGACAAGGGTCAGCCCCAGCATTTT.

In its sample, this clonotype was seen a few times. CDR3 sequence (DNA): TGTGCCAGCCGCCCTGCGGGGGGCACTGAAGCTTTCTTT. Its translation is CASRPAGGTEAFF. The chain carries TRBV5-5 and TRBJ1-1, with D perhaps matching TRBD1 (5 bases). The germline V gene encodes CDR1 SGHKS and CDR2 YYEKEE (reference sequence). Trimming left V 7 bases short and J 4 bases short, with 14 bases between. This CDR3 spans 13 amino acids.

This clonotype was seen repeatedly, ten times or more. The CDR3 sequence: CAISESEAGGDTQYF. The CDR3 DNA sequence: TGTGCCATCAGTGAGTCGGAAGCGGGGGGTGATACGCAGTATTTT. This chain uses TRBV10-3 with TRBJ2-3; 9 nucleotides align to TRBD2. The V gene end was trimmed by 0 bases and the J gene end by 6 bases; junction bases not matched to a gene: 4. The CDR3 runs to 15 residues. The germline CDR1 and CDR2 sequences are ENHRY and SYGVKD.

The sample holds a few counts of this clonotype. Written as DNA, the CDR3 is TGTGCCACCAGCAGTGACGACTGGAGGGCTTATGAGGATACGCAGTATTTT. The encoded protein is CATSSDDWRAYEDTQYF. The chain uses TRBV15 and TRBJ2-3, with D possibly being TRBD2 (6 bases). CDR1 and CDR2 (germline): LNHNV, YYDKDF (reference sequence). V dropped 3 bases and J dropped 6 bases, with 22 bases sitting between them. This CDR3 comprises 17 residues.

This clonotype was seen repeatedly, ten times or more. This chain joins TRBV6-2 or TRBV6-3 and TRBJ1-2, with D hard to call. The CDR3 is 14 residues long. Trimming took off 0 bases at V and 4 bases at J, with 9 bases between the two ends. The germline V gene has CDR1 MNHEY and CDR2 SVGEGT. The CDR3 nucleotides are TGTGCCAGCAGTTACTCCGGAGACTCCTATGGCTACACCTTC. Encoded protein: CASSYSGDSYGYTF.

Many counts were recorded for this clonotype. This sequence joins TRBV7-6 and TRBJ2-5, with 7 bases lining up with TRBD2. V was pared by 3 bases and J by 2 bases, with 0 bases of the junction left unmatched. This CDR3 has 13 residues. Germline CDR1 is SGHVS and CDR2 is FNYEAQ. For the CDR3, the DNA is TGTGCCAGCAGCTTCGGGGGGCAAGAGACCCAGTACTTC. It encodes CASSFGGQETQYF.

The sample holds many counts of this clonotype. The V gene is TRBV6-6, the J gene TRBJ1-6, with TRBD1 matching 9 bases. Germline V gene sequence: CDR1 MNHNY, CDR2 SVGAGI (reference sequence). The CDR3 runs to 16 residues. V gave up 1 base and J gave up 5 bases; unmatched junction bases: 3. The CDR3 protein is CASSYYRGRHNSPLHF. In DNA form, the CDR3 reads TGTGCCAGCAGTTACTACAGGGGGCGGCATAATTCACCCCTCCACTTT.

The chain links TRBV3-1 to TRBJ2-5, with a possible D match to TRBD2 (5 bases). Germline V lookup: CDR1 LGHDT, CDR2 YNNKEL (reference sequence). The V and J ends lost 5 bases and 1 base respectively, with 14 bases between them. The CDR3 contains 15 residues. The CDR3 DNA is TGTGCCAGCAGCGCCCGCCCGGACTTCCAAGAGACCCAGTACTTC. Protein sequence: CASSARPDFQETQYF.

This clonotype was recorded only once. A much larger clonotype is one base distant, so this may be a read error. This chain joins TRBV24-1 and TRBJ2-3; no clear D gene. The CDR3 spans 14 residues. V lost 2 bases to trimming and J lost 4 bases, with 9 bases between them. CDR1 and CDR2 from the germline V gene are KGHDR and SFDVKD. The CDR3 reads CATSDWMGADTQYF. CDR3 DNA sequence: TGTGCCACCAGTGATTGGATGGGCGCAGATACGCAGTATTTT.

This clonotype was counted between two and nine times. The chain uses TRBV11-2 and TRBJ1-2; D remains ambiguous. Germline V gene lookup returns CDR1 SGHAT and CDR2 FQNNGV. This CDR3 has 12 residues. The V end lost 5 bases, the J end lost 7 bases, and 11 bases lay between the germline ends. For the CDR3, the DNA is TGTGCCAGCAGCCAGAGAGGACGTGGCTACACCTTC. Translated, it gives CASSQRGRGYTF.